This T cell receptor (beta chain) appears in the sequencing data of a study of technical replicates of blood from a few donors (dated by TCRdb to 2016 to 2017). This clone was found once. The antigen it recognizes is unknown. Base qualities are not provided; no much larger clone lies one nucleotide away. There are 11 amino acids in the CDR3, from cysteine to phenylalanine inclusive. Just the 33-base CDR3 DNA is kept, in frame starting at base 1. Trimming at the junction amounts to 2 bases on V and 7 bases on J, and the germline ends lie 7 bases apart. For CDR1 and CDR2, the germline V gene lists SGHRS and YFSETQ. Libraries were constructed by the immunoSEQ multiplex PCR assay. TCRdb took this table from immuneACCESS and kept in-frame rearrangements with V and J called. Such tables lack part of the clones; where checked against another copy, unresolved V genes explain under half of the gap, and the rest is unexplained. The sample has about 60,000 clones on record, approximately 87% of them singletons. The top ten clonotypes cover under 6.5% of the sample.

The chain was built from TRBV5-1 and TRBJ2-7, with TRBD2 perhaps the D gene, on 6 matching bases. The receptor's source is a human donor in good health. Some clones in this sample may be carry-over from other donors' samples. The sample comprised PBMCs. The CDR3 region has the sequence CASSFGGEQYF. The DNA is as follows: TGCGCCAGCAGCTTCGGGGGAGAGCAGTACTTC.